This TCR beta chain is drawn from a study of shared clonotypes between healthy human individuals (TCRdb year 2020). Regarding the study in general: A couple of women and a few men aged 18 to 49 years were included in the cohort. Per donor, three plates each were used for CD4 naive and CD4 memory, two for CD8 naive, and one for CD8 memory. The study deeply sequenced blood TCR repertoires of five healthy adults to estimate repertoire size and the extent of clonotype sharing between individuals. To increase sequencing depth and limit assay-specific biases, different laboratories used diverse techniques to prepare libraries and sequence TCR repertoires. Per donor, leukapheresis produced somewhere between about 0.9 and 9.5 billion PBMCs. Broader findings and caveats from the paper: Compared with non-shared clonotypes, clonotypes shared by all four sorted-subset donors had higher generation probabilities. Only blood was sampled, and tissue TCR repertoires likely differ from those in blood. The small number of donors limited the genetic and exposure-history diversity represented. Rarefaction of sorted-subset datasets indicated incomplete sequencing despite the large sequencing depth. Larger estimated clonotype richness was generally found for naive subsets than for memory subsets. Pairwise subsampling indicated that sequencing depth was expected to affect the degree of clonotype sharing among donors. When a handful of donors were compared, the shared fraction of clonotypes was around 5% for naive CD4, about 4% for naive CD8, 2.3% for memory CD4, and 0.35% to 0.5% for memory CD8.

Using the deep immunoSEQ assay, TCR CDR3 regions were amplified from genomic DNA by multiplex PCR. Extracted genomic DNA from each cell subset was spread evenly across all wells of several immunoSEQ 96-well plates, with each plate serving as a replicate. Each replicate PCR for sorted subsets received about 220 ng genomic DNA, equal to about 29,000 T cell genomes. Purified libraries were quantified with a Qubit 3.0 fluorometer, sized on a Bioanalyzer 2100, and re-quantified with the KAPA Library Quantification kit. Every immunoSEQ 96-well plate was sequenced on a dedicated single-read 150-cycle Illumina NextSeq 550 flow cell. The paper's processing steps were these. Because the immunoSEQ output included only junctional sequences and no quality scores, the filtering could not be the same as the filtering used for full-length reads. To assign V/J genes and CDR3, sequences were annotated using PyIR, a Python wrapper for IgBLAST v1.9, with IMGT germline references. Reads were filtered out if the reads had weak V/J assignments (E-value above 1e-6), no CDR3, stop codons, out-of-frame junctions, or ambiguous translated residues. V3J clonotypes were defined as sequences sharing the same inferred V gene, J gene, and CDR3 amino acid sequence. To compute the percentage overlap between repertoires, the number of shared unique clonotypes was divided by the size of the smaller repertoire. Richness of each repertoire was evaluated using RTK rarefaction, the Chao1 estimator, and Recon v2.1 estimates of unobserved clonotypes. Generation probabilities were computed with OLGA for all TCRbeta clonotypes obtained by the gDNA method from four donors. Imported from immuneACCESS, the table was reduced by TCRdb to in-frame sequences with V and J called. These copies leave out some clones; in studies compared against another copy, an unresolved V gene accounts for under half, and the cause of the remainder is not known. That table supplies the V and J calls and clone size; D and trimming were determined from the DNA. The sample data list some 2,100,000 clones, and about 93% of these were observed just once. The ten most abundant clones make up 1.5% to 2% of the sample.

As concerns this clone: Its antigen is still unknown. No quality values exist for individual bases; no much larger clone is one base distant.

V is reduced by 7 bases and J by 11 bases, leaving a spacing of 11 bases between them. The germline V gene (reference sequence) supplies CDR1 SEHNR and CDR2 FQNEAQ. From its cysteine to its phenylalanine, the CDR3 spans 11 amino acids. The only DNA kept is the CDR3, 33 bases in frame from the first base. CD8 naive samples were obtained by positive selection for CCR7 among CD45RO-negative cells, yielding a CD45RA+CCR7+ population from which TemRA cells were excluded. The donors were healthy, HIV-negative adults who had no recently reported acute infections or vaccinations. Every donor was a Caucasian adult living in Nashville, Tennessee, USA. Blood was collected by leukapheresis, and PBMCs were isolated by Ficoll-Histopaque density gradient centrifugation and then cryopreserved in liquid nitrogen vapor phase. Analytical flow cytometry was used to check the purity and quantity of each magnetically sorted T cell population. Genomic DNA was isolated from each sorted fraction and quantified by UV absorbance on a Nanodrop 2000c.

This receptor chain uses TRBV7-9 and TRBJ1-4; the D gene identity is not certain. Source material: naive CD8+ T cells from PBMCs. The sample's cell subset or site label is to be understood as: CD45RA+CCR7+. The source is a man aged 18 to 29 in good health. Some clones in this sample may be carry-over from other donors' samples. Read as DNA, the sequence is TGTGCCAGCAACTATTTGGGGAAACTGTTTTTT. This translates into CASNYLGKLFF.